These 2 T cell receptor beta chains came from one sample sequenced in a study of shared clonotypes between healthy human individuals. Profiling relied on immunoSEQ multiplex PCR, and the TCRdb table lists in-frame clones only, not all of them. The sample has around 500,000 clones; around 79% are singletons. The specimen was PBMCs. The receptors shown here come from a woman in her forties in good health. Some clones in this sample may be carry-over from other donors' samples.

V is TRBV2 and J is TRBJ2-1, with D possibly matching TRBD2 (5 bases). The germline CDR1 and CDR2 sequences are SNHLY and FYNNEI. The CDR3 extends over 15 amino acids. The germline V and J ends were trimmed by 7 bases and 2 bases, with 15 bases remaining between them. CDR3 coding DNA: TGTGCCAGCACGCGACTTGACGGGGCCTACAATGAGCAGTTCTTC. Translation: CASTRLDGAYNEQFF.

This CDR3 is CASSHGTSGTEQYF. CDR3 bases: TGTGCCAGCAGCCACGGGACTAGCGGGACCGAGCAGTACTTC. The chain couples TRBV11-2 to TRBJ2-7; 13 nucleotides line up with TRBD2. CDR3 size: 14 residues. V lost 5 bases, J lost 6 bases, and 4 bases stayed unmatched. Per the germline V gene, CDR1 is SGHAT and CDR2 is FQNNGV.